This T cell receptor beta chain was sequenced in a study of CD8 T cells in ankylosing spondylitis. General study points: Significantly higher representation of disease-linked clones was reported for matched ankylosing spondylitis synovial fluid.

At least ten counts were recorded for this clonotype. Its matching antigen is unknown. V dropped 2 bases and J dropped 4; count of bases not matched to a gene: 4. The CDR3 runs to 14 residues. MiXCR, run by TCRdb on the 5' RACE reads, gives a single entry per CDR3 protein. The sample holds fewer than 250,000 distinct CDR3 sequences, about 10% seen once. The genes are TRBV12-3 or TRBV12-4 and TRBJ2-5; 7 nucleotides line up with TRBD2. Sequenced material: blood, either unsorted or a sorted T cell fraction (not recorded which). The TCR comes from a male donor with ankylosing spondylitis or in good health (not recorded which). The CDR3 DNA sequence: TGTGCCAGCAGTTTAAGGACTAGGGTAGAGACCCAGTACTTC. Its protein product is CASSLRTRVETQYF.